This is a list of T cell receptor beta chains from one sample in a study of cytomegalovirus exposure and HLA in healthy donors. Assay used: immunoSEQ multiplex PCR; TCRdb lists only in-frame clones, some missing. The sample includes more than 100,000 clones, over 70% of them seen just once. Sequenced input: PBMCs. Receptors were obtained from a woman aged 18-29 years in good health and CMV-seronegative. Both conserved end residues are part of each CDR3. The order of the fields is J gene, V gene, D gene, clone size, CDR3 protein, CDR3 DNA. The D gene is left open where the match is weak. Expanded clones get a size class; other rows say once, few or many, or leave the size out.

j_call: TRBJ1-1
v_call: TRBV27
d_call: TRBD1
clone_size: .
cdr3_aa: CASSLGTGGARDTEAFF
cdr3_nt: TGTGCCAGCAGTTTAGGGACAGGGGGCGCAAGAGACACTGAAGCTTTCTTT

j_call: TRBJ1-2
v_call: TRBV25-1
d_call: .
clone_size: .
cdr3_aa: CASSRAGEGYGYTF
cdr3_nt: TGTGCCAGCAGTAGGGCGGGAGAAGGGTATGGCTACACCTTC

j_call: TRBJ2-4
v_call: TRBV14
d_call: TRBD2
clone_size: .
cdr3_aa: CASSPRRGTSGSNHIQYF
cdr3_nt: TGTGCCAGCAGCCCCCGCCGTGGGACTAGCGGGAGTAATCACATTCAGTACTTC

j_call: TRBJ2-5
v_call: TRBV15
d_call: TRBD2
clone_size: .
cdr3_aa: CATSRDGETGEGTETQYF
cdr3_nt: TGTGCCACCAGCAGAGATGGGGAGACTGGGGAGGGCACAGAGACCCAGTACTTC

j_call: TRBJ1-5
v_call: TRBV5-8
d_call: .
clone_size: .
cdr3_aa: CASSLASRPQHF
cdr3_nt: TGTGCCAGCAGCTTGGCATCCAGGCCCCAGCATTTT

j_call: TRBJ2-3
v_call: TRBV29-1
d_call: .
clone_size: .
cdr3_aa: CSVERGLQGMSTDTQYF
cdr3_nt: TGCAGCGTTGAGAGGGGGTTGCAGGGGATGAGCACAGATACGCAGTATTTT

j_call: TRBJ1-4
v_call: TRBV7-2
d_call: TRBD1
clone_size: .
cdr3_aa: CASSSRTGEGEKLFF
cdr3_nt: TGTGCCAGCAGCAGCCGGACAGGGGAAGGTGAAAAACTGTTTTTT

j_call: TRBJ1-1
v_call: TRBV7-8
d_call: .
clone_size: .
cdr3_aa: CASSSLRGGTGLGTEAFF
cdr3_nt: TGTGCCAGCAGCTCTCTTCGCGGGGGAACAGGGTTAGGGACTGAAGCTTTCTTT

j_call: TRBJ2-1
v_call: TRBV5-4
d_call: TRBD2
clone_size: .
cdr3_aa: CASSLAKGLPPYNEQFF
cdr3_nt: TGTGCCAGCAGCTTGGCCAAGGGACTACCTCCTTACAATGAGCAGTTCTTC

j_call: TRBJ2-5
v_call: TRBV5-6
d_call: .
clone_size: .
cdr3_aa: CASTRDSQETQYF
cdr3_nt: TGTGCCAGCACCCGAGACTCCCAAGAGACCCAGTACTTC

j_call: TRBJ1-5
v_call: TRBV13
d_call: .
clone_size: .
cdr3_aa: CASSPGGYNQPQHF
cdr3_nt: TGTGCCAGCAGCCCCGGCGGCTACAATCAGCCCCAGCATTTT

j_call: TRBJ2-7
v_call: TRBV27
d_call: TRBD1
clone_size: .
cdr3_aa: CASRLGTGGLEQYF
cdr3_nt: TGTGCCAGCAGGCTAGGGACAGGGGGCCTCGAGCAGTACTTC

j_call: TRBJ1-1
v_call: TRBV20-1
d_call: .
clone_size: once
cdr3_aa: CSASSPREAFF
cdr3_nt: TGCAGTGCTAGCTCCCCTCGGGAAGCTTTCTTT

j_call: TRBJ2-3
v_call: TRBV27
d_call: TRBD2
clone_size: .
cdr3_aa: CASPAKLAGEVLTDTQYF
cdr3_nt: TGTGCCAGCCCTGCAAAACTAGCGGGGGAAGTTCTCACAGATACGCAGTATTTT

j_call: TRBJ2-1
v_call: TRBV6-5
d_call: TRBD2
clone_size: .
cdr3_aa: CASARTSGELDEQFF
cdr3_nt: TGTGCCAGCGCCCGGACTAGCGGAGAGTTGGATGAGCAGTTCTTC

j_call: TRBJ2-7
v_call: TRBV30
d_call: TRBD1
clone_size: .
cdr3_aa: CAWSVGTGSVSYEQYF
cdr3_nt: TGTGCCTGGAGTGTCGGGACAGGAAGCGTCTCCTACGAGCAGTACTTC

j_call: TRBJ1-1
v_call: TRBV7-2
d_call: TRBD1
clone_size: .
cdr3_aa: CASRQGFTEAFF
cdr3_nt: TGTGCCAGCAGACAGGGGTTTACTGAAGCTTTCTTT